The rows below give T cell receptor beta chains drawn from one sample of a study of molecular identifiers for immune sequencing clone quantification. Using its own MiXCR run on the PCR reads, TCRdb lists one record per CDR3 protein. Here the sample spans about 510,000 distinct CDR3 sequences, about 26% being singletons. Material: naive CD8+ T cells from blood, with Jurkat cell RNA spiked in. All receptors derive from a human donor in good health. Some libraries in this study had Jurkat cell RNA spiked in. The CDR3 runs from the conserved cysteine through the conserved F or W. The D gene is left open where the match is weak. Clone size is given for some rows only: seen once, a few or many times, or a class if the clone is expanded.

cdr3_aa cdr3_nt v_call clone_size j_call d_call
CASGLEGYYGYTF TGTGCTAGTGGTTTGGAGGGTTACTATGGCTACACCTTC TRBV12-5 NA TRBJ1-2 NA
CASSSPGTGVPGELFF TGTGCCAGCAGCTCCCCCGGGACAGGGGTGCCCGGGGAGCTGTTTTTT TRBV7-6 few TRBJ2-2 TRBD1
CTYRPRMLGYEAFF TGCACCTACCGTCCACGAATGTTAGGATATGAAGCTTTCTTT TRBV29-1 many TRBJ1-1 NA
CSATQIGGGLADIQETQYF TGCAGTGCTACCCAGATTGGGGGGGGACTAGCGGATATCCAAGAGACCCAGTACTTC TRBV20-1 NA TRBJ2-5 TRBD2
CASSTGTGWTDTQYF TGTGCCAGCAGTACCGGGACAGGGTGGACAGATACGCAGTATTTT TRBV2 few TRBJ2-3 TRBD1
CASSEYRDSGSYGYTF TGTGCCAGCAGTGAATATCGGGACTCAGGCTCCTATGGCTACACCTTC TRBV12-3/TRBV12-4 NA TRBJ1-2 NA
CASSGTSGGIQETQYF TGCGCCAGCAGCGGTACTAGCGGGGGTATCCAAGAGACCCAGTACTTC TRBV5-1 many TRBJ2-5 TRBD2
CASSIAGGGLAGPYEQYF TGTGCCAGCAGTATTGCCGGTGGTGGTCTAGCGGGGCCCTACGAGCAGTACTTC TRBV27 NA TRBJ2-7 TRBD2
CASRLVELHPVDLWLKHRPSHTF TGTGCAAGTCGCTTAGTTGAACTCCACCCCGTCGACCTATGGCTCAAGCATAGGCCTTCTCACACCTTC TRBV12-2 NA TRBJ1-2 NA
CASSPTGGSNYGYTF TGTGCCAGCAGCCCTACAGGGGGCTCTAACTATGGCTACACCTTC TRBV11-1 few TRBJ1-2 TRBD1
CSARSGLVYEQYF TGCAGTGCTAGGTCAGGCCTGGTCTACGAGCAGTACTTC TRBV20-1 NA TRBJ2-7 NA
CASSHRGSRGLFF TGCGCCAGCAGCCATAGAGGGAGCAGGGGGCTGTTTTTT TRBV4-1 NA TRBJ2-2 NA
CASRMTGVHAQYF TGTGCCAGCAGAATGACAGGGGTCCACGCGCAGTACTTC TRBV27 NA TRBJ2-7 TRBD1
CASSSGVGELFF TGTGCCAGCAGTTCGGGTGTCGGGGAGCTGTTTTTT TRBV12-3/TRBV12-4 NA TRBJ2-2 NA
CASSQGGREDTQSF TGTGCCAGCAGCCAGGGGGGCAGGGAGGATACGCAGTCTTTT TRBV5-3 NA TRBJ2-3 NA
CASSEPSLYGGDQPQHF TGCGCCAGCAGTGAGCCCTCCTTATATGGGGGAGATCAGCCCCAGCATTTT TRBV10-2 NA TRBJ1-5 NA
CAISELAGGSTDTQYF TGTGCCATCAGTGAGTTAGCGGGAGGCAGCACAGATACGCAGTATTTT TRBV10-3 NA TRBJ2-3 TRBD2
CAWSSGRSSYNEQFF TGTGCCTGGAGTAGCGGGAGAAGCTCCTACAATGAGCAGTTCTTC TRBV30 many TRBJ2-1 TRBD2